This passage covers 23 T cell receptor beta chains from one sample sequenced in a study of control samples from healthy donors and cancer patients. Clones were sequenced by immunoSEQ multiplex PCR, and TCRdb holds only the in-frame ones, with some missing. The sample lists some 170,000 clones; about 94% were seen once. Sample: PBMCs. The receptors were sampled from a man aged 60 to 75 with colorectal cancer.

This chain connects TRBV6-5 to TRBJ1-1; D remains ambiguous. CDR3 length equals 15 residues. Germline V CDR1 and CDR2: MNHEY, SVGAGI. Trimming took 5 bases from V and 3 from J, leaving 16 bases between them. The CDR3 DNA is TGTGCCAGCAGTCCTTTTGACCGGGCGGACACTGAAGCTTTCTTT. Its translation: CASSPFDRADTEAFF.

In DNA, the CDR3 is TGTGCCAGCAGCGTAGCTAGCGGGGGGAGGGGAGATACGCAGTATTTT. It specifies CASSVASGGRGDTQYF. The V and J genes are TRBV9 and TRBJ2-3; 11 bases map to TRBD2. J gave up 5 bases and V 0 bases, and 5 bases lay outside the gene matches. The CDR3 contains 16 residues. Germline V CDR1 and CDR2: SGDLS, YYNGEE.

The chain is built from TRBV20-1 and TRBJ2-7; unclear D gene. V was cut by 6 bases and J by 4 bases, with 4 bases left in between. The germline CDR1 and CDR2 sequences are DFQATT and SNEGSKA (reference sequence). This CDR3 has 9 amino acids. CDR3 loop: CSARYEQYF. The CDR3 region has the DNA TGCAGTGCCCGGTACGAGCAGTACTTC.

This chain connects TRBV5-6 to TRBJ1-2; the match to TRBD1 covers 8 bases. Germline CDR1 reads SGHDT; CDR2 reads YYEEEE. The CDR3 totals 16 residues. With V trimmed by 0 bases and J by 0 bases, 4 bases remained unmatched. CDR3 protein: CASSLVDRAANYGYTF. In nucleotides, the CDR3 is TGTGCCAGCAGCTTGGTGGACAGGGCCGCTAACTATGGCTACACCTTC. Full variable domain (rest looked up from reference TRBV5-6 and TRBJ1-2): DAGVTQSPTHLIKTRGQQVTLRCSPKSGHDTVSWYQQALGQGPQFIFQYYEEEERQRGNFPDRFSGHQFPNYSSELNVNALLLGDSALYLCASSLVDRAANYGYTFGSGTRLTVV.

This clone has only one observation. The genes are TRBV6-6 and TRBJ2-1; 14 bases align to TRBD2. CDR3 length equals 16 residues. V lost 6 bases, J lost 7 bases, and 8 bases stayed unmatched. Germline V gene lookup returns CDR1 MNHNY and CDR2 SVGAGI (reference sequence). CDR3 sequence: CASSQGLAGAGNEQFF. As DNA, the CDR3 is TGTGCCAGCAGCCAGGGACTAGCGGGGGCAGGGAATGAGCAGTTCTTC.

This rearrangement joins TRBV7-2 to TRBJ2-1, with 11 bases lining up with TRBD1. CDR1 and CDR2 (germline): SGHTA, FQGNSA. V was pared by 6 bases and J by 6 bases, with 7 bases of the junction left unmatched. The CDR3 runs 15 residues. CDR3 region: CASRSGTGGFNEQFF. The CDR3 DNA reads TGTGCCAGCAGGTCCGGGACAGGGGGTTTCAATGAGCAGTTCTTC.

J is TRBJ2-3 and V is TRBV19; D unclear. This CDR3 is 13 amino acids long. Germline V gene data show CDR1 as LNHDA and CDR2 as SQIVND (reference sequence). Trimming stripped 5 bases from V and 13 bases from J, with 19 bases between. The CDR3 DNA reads TGTGCCAGTAGTTTCCCGGACGGACCCTTTAAGTATTTT. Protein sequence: CASSFPDGPFKYF.

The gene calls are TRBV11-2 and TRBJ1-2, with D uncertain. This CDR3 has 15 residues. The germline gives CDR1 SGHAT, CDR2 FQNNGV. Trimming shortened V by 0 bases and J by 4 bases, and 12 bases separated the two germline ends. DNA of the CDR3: TGTGCCAGCAGCTTAGATAGAGGCTCCATCTATGGCTACACCTTC. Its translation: CASSLDRGSIYGYTF.

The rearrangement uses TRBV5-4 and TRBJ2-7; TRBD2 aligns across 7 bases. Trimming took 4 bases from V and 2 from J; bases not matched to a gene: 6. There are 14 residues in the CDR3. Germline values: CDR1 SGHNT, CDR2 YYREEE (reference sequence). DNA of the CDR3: TGTGCCAGCAGCCTGGGGGGGACTCCCTACGAGCAGTACTTC. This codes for CASSLGGTPYEQYF.

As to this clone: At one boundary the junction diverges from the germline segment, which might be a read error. In nucleotides, the CDR3 is TGTGCCAGCAGTCACTCGACGGGACCGGTCTCCTACGAGCAGTACTTC. Translated: CASSHSTGPVSYEQYF. The chain uses TRBV6-6 and TRBJ2-7; D may be TRBD1 or TRBD2 (5 bases each). The CDR3 extends over 16 amino acids. Germline CDR1 reads MNHNY; CDR2 reads SVGAGI (reference sequence).

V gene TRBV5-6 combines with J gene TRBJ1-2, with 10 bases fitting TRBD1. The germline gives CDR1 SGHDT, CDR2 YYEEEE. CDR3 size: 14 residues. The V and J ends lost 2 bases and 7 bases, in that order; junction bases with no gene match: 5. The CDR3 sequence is CASSFSGTGVGYTF. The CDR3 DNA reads TGTGCCAGCAGCTTTTCCGGGACAGGGGTTGGCTACACCTTC.

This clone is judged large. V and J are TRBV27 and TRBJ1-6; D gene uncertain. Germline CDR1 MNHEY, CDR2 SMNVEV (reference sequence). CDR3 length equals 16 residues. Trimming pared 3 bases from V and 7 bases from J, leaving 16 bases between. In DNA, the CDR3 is TGTGCCAGCAGTTTTTCCGGGTCTCCCCCAAATTCACCCCTCCACTTT. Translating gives CASSFSGSPPNSPLHF.

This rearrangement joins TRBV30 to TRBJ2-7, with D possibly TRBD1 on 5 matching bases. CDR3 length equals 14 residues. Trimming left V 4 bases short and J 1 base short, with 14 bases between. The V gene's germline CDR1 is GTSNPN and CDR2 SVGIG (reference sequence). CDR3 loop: CAWKLDTQSYEQYF. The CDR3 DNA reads TGTGCCTGGAAACTGGACACTCAGTCCTACGAGCAGTACTTC.

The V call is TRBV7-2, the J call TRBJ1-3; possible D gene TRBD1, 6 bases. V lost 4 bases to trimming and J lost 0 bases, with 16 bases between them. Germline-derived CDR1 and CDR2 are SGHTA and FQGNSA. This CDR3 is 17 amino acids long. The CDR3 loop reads CASSYLGGGISGNTIYF. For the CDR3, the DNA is TGTGCCAGCAGCTACCTCGGGGGCGGGATCTCTGGAAACACCATATATTTT.

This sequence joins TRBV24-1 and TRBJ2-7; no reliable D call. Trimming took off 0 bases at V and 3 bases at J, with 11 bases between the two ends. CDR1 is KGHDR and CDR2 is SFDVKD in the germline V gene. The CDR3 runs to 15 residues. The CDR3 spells CATSDLSPSGYEQYF. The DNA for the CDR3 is TGTGCCACCAGTGATTTGAGCCCTTCAGGCTACGAGCAGTACTTC.

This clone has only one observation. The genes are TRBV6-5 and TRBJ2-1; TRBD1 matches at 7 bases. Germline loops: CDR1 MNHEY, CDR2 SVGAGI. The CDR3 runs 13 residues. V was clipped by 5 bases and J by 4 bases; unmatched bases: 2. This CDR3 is CASSRQGYNEQFF. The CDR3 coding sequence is TGTGCCAGCAGTAGACAGGGATACAATGAGCAGTTCTTC.

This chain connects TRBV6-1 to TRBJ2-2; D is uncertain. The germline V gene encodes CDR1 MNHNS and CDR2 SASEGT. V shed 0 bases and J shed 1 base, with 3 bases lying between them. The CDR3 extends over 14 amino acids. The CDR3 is CASSEAENTGELFF. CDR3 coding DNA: TGTGCCAGCAGTGAAGCCGAGAACACCGGGGAGCTGTTTTTT.

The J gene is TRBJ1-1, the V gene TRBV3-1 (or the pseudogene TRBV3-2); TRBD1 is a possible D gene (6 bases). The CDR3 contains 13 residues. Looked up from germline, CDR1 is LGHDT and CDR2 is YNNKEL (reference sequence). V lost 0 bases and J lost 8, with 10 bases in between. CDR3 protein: CASSQDLGTEAFF. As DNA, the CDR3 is TGTGCCAGCAGCCAAGATCTGGGGACAGAAGCTTTCTTT.

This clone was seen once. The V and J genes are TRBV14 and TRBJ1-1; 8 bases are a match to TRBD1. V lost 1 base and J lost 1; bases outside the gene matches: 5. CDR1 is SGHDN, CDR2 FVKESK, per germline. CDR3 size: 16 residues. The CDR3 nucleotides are TGTGCCAGCAGCCAAGCTTACGACAGGGGGAACACTGAAGCTTTCTTT. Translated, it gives CASSQAYDRGNTEAFF. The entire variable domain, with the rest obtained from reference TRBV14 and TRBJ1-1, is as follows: EAGVTQFPSHSVIEKGQTVTLRCDPISGHDNLYWYRRVMGKEIKFLLHFVKESKQDESGMPNNRFLAERTGGTYSTLKVQPAELEDSGVYFCASSQAYDRGNTEAFFGQGTRLTVV.

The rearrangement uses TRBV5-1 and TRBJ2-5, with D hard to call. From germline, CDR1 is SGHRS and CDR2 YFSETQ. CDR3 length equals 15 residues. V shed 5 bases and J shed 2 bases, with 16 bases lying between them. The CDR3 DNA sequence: TGCGCCAGCAGTAACCCTGGGCTAGAGCAAGAGACCCAGTACTTC. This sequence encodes CASSNPGLEQETQYF.

CDR3: CASSQDSSSGGDSPLHF. The CDR3 nucleotides are TGTGCCAGCAGCCAAGATAGTAGTTCAGGGGGCGATTCACCCCTCCACTTT. The rearrangement uses TRBV4-2 and TRBJ1-6, with 8 positions matching TRBD1. CDR1 is LGHNA and CDR2 is YNFKEQ in the germline V gene. The J segment lost 8 bases and the V segment lost 0 bases, leaving 9 bases of the junction unmatched. CDR3 size: 17 residues.

The CDR3 loop is CASSLEGGNTDTQYF. CDR3 nucleotides: TGTGCCAGCAGCTTGGAAGGGGGCAACACAGATACGCAGTATTTT. The V call is TRBV5-4, the J call TRBJ2-3, with TRBD1 matching over 7 bases. The CDR3 runs 15 residues. The V segment lost 0 bases and the J segment 2 bases; nucleotides outside the gene matches: 3. Germline loops: CDR1 SGHNT, CDR2 YYREEE (reference sequence). The full variable domain, its missing parts supplied by reference TRBV5-4 and TRBJ2-3, is ETGVTQSPTHLIKTRGQQVTLRCSSQSGHNTVSWYQQALGQGPQFIFQYYREEENGRGNFPPRFSGLQFPNYSSELNVNALELDDSALYLCASSLEGGNTDTQYFGPGTRLTVL.

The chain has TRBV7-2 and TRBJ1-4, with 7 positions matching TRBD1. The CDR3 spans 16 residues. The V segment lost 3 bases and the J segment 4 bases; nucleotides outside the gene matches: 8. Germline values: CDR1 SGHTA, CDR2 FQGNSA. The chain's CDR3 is CASSFIQGSFNEKLFF. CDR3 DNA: TGTGCCAGCAGCTTCATACAGGGGAGCTTTAATGAAAAACTGTTTTTT.